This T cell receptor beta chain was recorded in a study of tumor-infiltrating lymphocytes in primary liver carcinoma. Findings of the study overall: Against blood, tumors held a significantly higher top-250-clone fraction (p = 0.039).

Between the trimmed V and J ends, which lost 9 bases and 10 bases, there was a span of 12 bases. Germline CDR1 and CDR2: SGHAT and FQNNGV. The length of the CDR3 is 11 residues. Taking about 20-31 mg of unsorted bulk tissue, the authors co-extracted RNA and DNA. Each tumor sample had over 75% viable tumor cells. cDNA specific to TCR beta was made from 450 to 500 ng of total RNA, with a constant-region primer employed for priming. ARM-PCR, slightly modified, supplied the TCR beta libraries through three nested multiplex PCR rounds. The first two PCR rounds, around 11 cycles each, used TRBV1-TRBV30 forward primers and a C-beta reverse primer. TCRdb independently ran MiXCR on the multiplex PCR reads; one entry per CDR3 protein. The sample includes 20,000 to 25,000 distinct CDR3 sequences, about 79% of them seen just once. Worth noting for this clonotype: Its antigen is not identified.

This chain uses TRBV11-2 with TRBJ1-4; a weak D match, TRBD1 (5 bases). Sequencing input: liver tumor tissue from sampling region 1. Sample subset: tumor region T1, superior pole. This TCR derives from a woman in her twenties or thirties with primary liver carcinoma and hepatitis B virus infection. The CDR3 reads CASSPGGKLFF. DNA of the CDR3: TGTGCCAGTAGCCCCGGGGGAAAACTGTTTTTT.